The clone carrying this T cell receptor beta chain was seen only a few times. Its matching antigen is unknown. The genes and germline here are from mouse. The missing CDR3 end, 1 residue past where the read stops, is filled in from the germline J gene. This sample is part of a study of tissue T cells after allogeneic stem cell transplantation. Findings and limits, study-wide: Across patients, clones rarely overlapped, yet motif clusters were shared tissue-specifically. Limitations included a small, clinically heterogeneous cohort and limited sampling depth.

The CDR3 loop spans 16 amino acids. The ends lost 4 bases at V and 4 bases at J; junction bases unmatched: 8. Germline CDR1 KGHPV, CDR2 FQNQEV (reference sequence). Clones were read by immunoSEQ multiplex PCR, and TCRdb kept only the in-frame ones, dropping some. The profile shows tens of thousands of clones, nearly 75% of them singletons. The receptor was isolated from a pool of C57BL/6 mice in good health. The specimen was sorted cells pooled from one or two spleens. The chain uses TRBV26 and TRBJ2-7, with 12 nucleotides matching TRBD2. CDR3 bases read: TGTGCCAGCAGTCCTTCCGGGACTGGGGGGCTGTATGAACAGTAC. It yields the protein CASSPSGTGGLYEQY. The CDR3 in full is CASSPSGTGGLYEQYF. Combining the CDR3 with reference TRBV26 and TRBJ2-7 gives the whole variable domain NSKVIQTPRYLVKGQGQKAKMRCIPEKGHPVVFWYQQNKNNEFKFLINFQNQEVLQQIDMTEKRFSAECPSNSPCSLEIQSSEAGDSALYLCASSPSGTGGLYEQYFGPGTRLTVL.